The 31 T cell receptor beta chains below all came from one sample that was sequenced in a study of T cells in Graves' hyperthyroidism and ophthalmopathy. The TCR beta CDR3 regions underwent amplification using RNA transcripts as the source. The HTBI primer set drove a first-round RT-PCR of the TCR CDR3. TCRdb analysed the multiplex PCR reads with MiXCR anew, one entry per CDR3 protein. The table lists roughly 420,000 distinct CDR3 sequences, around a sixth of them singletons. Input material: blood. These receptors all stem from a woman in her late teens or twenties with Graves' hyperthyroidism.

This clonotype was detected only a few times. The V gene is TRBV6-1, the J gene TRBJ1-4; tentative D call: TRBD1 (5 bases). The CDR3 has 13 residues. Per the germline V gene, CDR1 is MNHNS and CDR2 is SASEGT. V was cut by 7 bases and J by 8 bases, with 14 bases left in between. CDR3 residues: CASTDARGEKLFF. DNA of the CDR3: TGTGCCAGCACCGACGCCCGGGGGGAAAAACTGTTTTTT.

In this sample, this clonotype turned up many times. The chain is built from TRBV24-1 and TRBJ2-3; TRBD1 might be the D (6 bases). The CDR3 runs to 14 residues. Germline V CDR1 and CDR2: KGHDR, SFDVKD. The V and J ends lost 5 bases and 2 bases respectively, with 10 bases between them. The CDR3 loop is CATSADRITDTQYF. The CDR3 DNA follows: TGTGCCACCAGTGCTGACAGGATCACAGATACGCAGTATTTT.

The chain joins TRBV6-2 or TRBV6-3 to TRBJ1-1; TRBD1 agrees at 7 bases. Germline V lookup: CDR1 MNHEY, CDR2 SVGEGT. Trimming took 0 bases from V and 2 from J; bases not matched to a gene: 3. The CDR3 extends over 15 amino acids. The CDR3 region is CASSYSHRGNTEAFF. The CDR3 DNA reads TGTGCCAGCAGTTACTCGCACAGGGGCAACACTGAAGCTTTCTTT.

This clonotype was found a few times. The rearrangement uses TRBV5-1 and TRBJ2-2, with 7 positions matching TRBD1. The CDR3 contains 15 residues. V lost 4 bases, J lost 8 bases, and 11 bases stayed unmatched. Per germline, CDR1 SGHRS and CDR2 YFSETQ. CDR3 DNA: TGCGCCAGCAGCATAATGACAGGGCGTACTGGGGAGCTGTTTTTT. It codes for CASSIMTGRTGELFF.

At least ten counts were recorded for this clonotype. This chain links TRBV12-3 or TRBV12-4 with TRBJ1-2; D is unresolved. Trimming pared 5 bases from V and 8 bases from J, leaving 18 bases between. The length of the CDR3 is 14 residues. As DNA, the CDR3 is TGTGCCAGCAGTATCCCTTCCTCGGTCTTCGGCTACACCTTC. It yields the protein CASSIPSSVFGYTF.

The CDR3 nucleotides read TGTGCCAGCAGTGAATTAGAGGTAGGGCATAGCACTGAAGCTTTCTTT. Protein: CASSELEVGHSTEAFF. The chain links TRBV25-1 to TRBJ1-1; D gene unclear. Germline V gives CDR1 MGHDK, CDR2 SYGVNS. V shed 1 base and J shed 4 bases, with 16 bases lying between them. This CDR3 contains 16 residues.

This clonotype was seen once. The CDR3 DNA follows: TGTGCCACCAGTGATGCCGGGACAGGGAAAGAGACCCAGTACTTC. Amino acids: CATSDAGTGKETQYF. This sequence joins TRBV24-1 and TRBJ2-5, with 9 bases matching TRBD1. CDR3 size: 15 residues. The J segment lost 3 bases and the V segment lost 3 bases, leaving 4 bases of the junction unmatched. Per the germline V gene, CDR1 is KGHDR and CDR2 is SFDVKD.

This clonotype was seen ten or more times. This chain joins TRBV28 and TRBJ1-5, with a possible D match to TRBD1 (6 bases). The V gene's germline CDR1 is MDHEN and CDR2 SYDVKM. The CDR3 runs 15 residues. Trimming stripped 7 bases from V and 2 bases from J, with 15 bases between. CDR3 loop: CASNRGGGGNQPQHF. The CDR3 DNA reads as TGTGCCAGCAACCGGGGAGGGGGAGGCAATCAGCCCCAGCATTTT.

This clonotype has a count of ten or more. Written as DNA, the CDR3 is TGTGCCAGCAGCCAAACCAGGGGGCGGTACACTGAAGCTTTCTTT. The encoded protein is CASSQTRGRYTEAFF. The genes are TRBV7-6 and TRBJ1-1, with 8 bases that match TRBD1. The trim removed 5 bases at V and 3 bases at J, leaving 8 bases unmatched. The CDR3 runs to 15 residues. The germline V gene encodes CDR1 SGHVS and CDR2 FNYEAQ. Combining the CDR3 with reference TRBV7-6 and TRBJ1-1 gives the whole variable domain GAGVSQSPRYKVTKRGQDVALRCDPISGHVSLYWYRQALGQGPEFLTYFNYEAQQDKSGLPNDRFSAERPEGSISTLTIQRTEQRDSAMYRCASSQTRGRYTEAFFGQGTRLTVV.

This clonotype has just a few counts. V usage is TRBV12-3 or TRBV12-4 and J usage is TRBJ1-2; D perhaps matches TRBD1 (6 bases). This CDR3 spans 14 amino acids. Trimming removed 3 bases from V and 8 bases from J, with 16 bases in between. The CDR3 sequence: CASSLTGGVGGYTF. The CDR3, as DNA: TGTGCCAGCAGTTTGACCGGGGGCGTGGGCGGCTACACCTTC.

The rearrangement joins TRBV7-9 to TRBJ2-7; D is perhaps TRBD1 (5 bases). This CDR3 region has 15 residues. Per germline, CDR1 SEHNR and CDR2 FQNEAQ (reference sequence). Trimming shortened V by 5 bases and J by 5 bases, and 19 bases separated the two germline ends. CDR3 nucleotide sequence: TGTGCCAGCAGCAACCGCAGGGTAGGAGTCCACGAGCAGTACTTC. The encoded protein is CASSNRRVGVHEQYF.

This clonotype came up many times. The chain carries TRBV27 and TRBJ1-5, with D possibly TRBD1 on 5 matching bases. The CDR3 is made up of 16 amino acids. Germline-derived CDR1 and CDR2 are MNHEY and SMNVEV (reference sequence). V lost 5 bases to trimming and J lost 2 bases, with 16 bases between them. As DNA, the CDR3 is TGTGCCAGCAGTCGCAGGGCGGGGGAGGGCAATCAGCCCCAGCATTTT. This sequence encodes CASSRRAGEGNQPQHF.

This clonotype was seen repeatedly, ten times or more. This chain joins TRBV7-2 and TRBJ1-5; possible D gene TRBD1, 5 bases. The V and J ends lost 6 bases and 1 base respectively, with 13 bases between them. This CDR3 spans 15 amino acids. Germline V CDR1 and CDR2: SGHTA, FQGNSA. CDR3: CASRQTGVSNQPQHF. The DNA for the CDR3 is TGTGCCAGCAGGCAAACGGGGGTAAGCAATCAGCCCCAGCATTTT. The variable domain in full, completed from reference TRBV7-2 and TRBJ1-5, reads GAGVSQSPSNKVTEKGKDVELRCDPISGHTALYWYRQSLGQGLEFLIYFQGNSAPDKSGLPSDRFSAERTGGSVSTLTIQRTQQEDSAVYLCASRQTGVSNQPQHFGDGTRLSIL.

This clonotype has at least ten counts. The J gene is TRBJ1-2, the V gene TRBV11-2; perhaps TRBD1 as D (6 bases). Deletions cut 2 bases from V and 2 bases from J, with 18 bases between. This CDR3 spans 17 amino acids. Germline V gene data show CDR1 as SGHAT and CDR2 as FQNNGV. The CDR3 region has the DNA TGTGCCAGCAGCTTAATGAGGGGACACGTGGGGAACTATGGCTACACCTTC. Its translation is CASSLMRGHVGNYGYTF.

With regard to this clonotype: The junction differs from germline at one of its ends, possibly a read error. DNA of the CDR3: TGTGCCAGCGGCTTGGCCAGGACTAGCGGGAGGGCCAATGAGCAGTTCTTC. This encodes CASGLARTSGRANEQFF. The chain has TRBV5-6 and TRBJ2-1; 15 positions match TRBD2. The germline V gene has CDR1 SGHDT and CDR2 YYEEEE. This CDR3 contains 17 residues. Using reference TRBV5-6 and TRBJ2-1 for the parts outside the CDR3, the full variable domain is DAGVTQSPTHLIKTRGQQVTLRCSPKSGHDTVSWYQQALGQGPQFIFQYYEEEERQRGNFPDRFSGHQFPNYSSELNVNALLLGDSALYLCASGLARTSGRANEQFFGPGTRLTVL.

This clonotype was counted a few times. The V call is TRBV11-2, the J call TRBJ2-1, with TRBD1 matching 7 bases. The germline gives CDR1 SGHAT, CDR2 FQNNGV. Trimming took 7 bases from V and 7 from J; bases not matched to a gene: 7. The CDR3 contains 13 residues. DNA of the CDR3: TGTGCCAGCACCAGGGACAGCCGAAATGAGCAGTTCTTC. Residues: CASTRDSRNEQFF.

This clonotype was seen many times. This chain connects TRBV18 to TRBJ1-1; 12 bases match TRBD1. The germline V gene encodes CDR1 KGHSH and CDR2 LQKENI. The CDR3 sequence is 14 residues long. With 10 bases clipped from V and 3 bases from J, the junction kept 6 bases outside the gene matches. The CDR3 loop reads CATWGDRGHTEAFF. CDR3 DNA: TGTGCCACCTGGGGGGACAGGGGGCACACTGAAGCTTTCTTT.

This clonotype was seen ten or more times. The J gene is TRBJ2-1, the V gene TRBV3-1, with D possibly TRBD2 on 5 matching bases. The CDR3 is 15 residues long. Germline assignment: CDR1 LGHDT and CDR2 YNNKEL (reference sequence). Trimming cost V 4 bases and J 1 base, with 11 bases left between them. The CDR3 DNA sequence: TGTGCCAGCAGCCGCGGGCAGGAGTCCTACAATGAGCAGTTCTTC. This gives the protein CASSRGQESYNEQFF.

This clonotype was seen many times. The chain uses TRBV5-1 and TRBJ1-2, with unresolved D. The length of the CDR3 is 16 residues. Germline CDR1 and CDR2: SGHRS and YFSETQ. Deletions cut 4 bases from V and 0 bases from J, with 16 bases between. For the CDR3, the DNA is TGCGCCAGCAGCGCGGGAGTTGGAGTTACTAACTATGGCTACACCTTC. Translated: CASSAGVGVTNYGYTF.

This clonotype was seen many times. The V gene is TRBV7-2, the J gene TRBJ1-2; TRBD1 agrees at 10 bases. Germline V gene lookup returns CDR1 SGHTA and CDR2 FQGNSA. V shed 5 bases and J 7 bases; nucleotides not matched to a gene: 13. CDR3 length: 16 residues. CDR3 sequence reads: CASSRPGTGDPRGYTF. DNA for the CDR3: TGTGCCAGCAGCCGCCCCGGGACAGGGGATCCTCGTGGCTACACCTTC. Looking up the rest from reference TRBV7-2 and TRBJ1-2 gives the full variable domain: GAGVSQSPSNKVTEKGKDVELRCDPISGHTALYWYRQSLGQGLEFLIYFQGNSAPDKSGLPSDRFSAERTGGSVSTLTIQRTQQEDSAVYLCASSRPGTGDPRGYTFGSGTRLTVV.

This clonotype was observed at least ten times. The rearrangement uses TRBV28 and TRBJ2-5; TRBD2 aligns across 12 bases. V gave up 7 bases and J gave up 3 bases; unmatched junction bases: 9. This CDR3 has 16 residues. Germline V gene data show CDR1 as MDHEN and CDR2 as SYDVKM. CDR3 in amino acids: CASKRTSGNWEETQYF. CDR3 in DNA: TGTGCCAGCAAAAGGACTAGCGGGAATTGGGAAGAGACCCAGTACTTC.

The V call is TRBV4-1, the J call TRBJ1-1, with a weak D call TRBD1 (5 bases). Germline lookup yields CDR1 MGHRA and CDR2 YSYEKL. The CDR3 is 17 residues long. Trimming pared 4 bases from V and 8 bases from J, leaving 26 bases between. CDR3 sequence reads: CASSRTGAGRAKKEAFF. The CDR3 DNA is TGCGCCAGCAGCCGAACCGGGGCTGGCAGGGCGAAAAAGGAAGCTTTCTTT.

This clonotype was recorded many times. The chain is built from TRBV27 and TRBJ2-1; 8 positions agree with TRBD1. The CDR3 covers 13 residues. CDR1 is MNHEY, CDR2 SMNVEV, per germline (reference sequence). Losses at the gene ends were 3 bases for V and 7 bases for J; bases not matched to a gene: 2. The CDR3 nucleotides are TGTGCCAGCAGTTTTCAGGGGGCGAATGAGCAGTTCTTC. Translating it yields CASSFQGANEQFF.

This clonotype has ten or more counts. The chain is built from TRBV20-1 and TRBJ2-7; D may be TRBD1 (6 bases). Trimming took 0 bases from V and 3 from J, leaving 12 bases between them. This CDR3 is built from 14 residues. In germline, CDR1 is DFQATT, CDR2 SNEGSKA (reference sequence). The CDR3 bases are TGCAGTGCTAGAGATCTCACAGGGAGCTACGAGCAGTACTTC. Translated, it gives CSARDLTGSYEQYF.

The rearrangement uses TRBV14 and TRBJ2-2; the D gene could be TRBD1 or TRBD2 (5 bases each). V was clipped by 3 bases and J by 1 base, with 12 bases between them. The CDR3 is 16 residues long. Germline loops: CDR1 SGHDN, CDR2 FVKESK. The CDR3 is CASSQGPHRNTGELFF. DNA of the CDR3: TGTGCCAGCAGCCAGGGACCCCACAGGAACACCGGGGAGCTGTTTTTT.

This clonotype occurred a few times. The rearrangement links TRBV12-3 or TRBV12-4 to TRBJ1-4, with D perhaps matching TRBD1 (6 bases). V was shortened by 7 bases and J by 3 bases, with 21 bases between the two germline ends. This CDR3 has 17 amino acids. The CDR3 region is CASKPLGGRSANEKLFF. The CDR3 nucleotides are TGTGCCAGCAAGCCCCTAGGGGGGAGATCGGCTAATGAAAAACTGTTTTTT.

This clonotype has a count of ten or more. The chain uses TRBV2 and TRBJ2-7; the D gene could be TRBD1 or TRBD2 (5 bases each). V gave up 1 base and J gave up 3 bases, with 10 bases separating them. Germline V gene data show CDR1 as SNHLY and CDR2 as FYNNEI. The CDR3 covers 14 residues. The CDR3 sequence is CASSEGGVSYEQYF. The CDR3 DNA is TGTGCCAGCAGTGAAGGAGGGGTCAGCTACGAGCAGTACTTC.

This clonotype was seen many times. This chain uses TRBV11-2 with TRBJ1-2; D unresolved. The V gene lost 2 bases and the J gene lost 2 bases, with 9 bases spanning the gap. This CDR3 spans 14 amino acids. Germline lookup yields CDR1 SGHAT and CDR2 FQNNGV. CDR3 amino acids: CASSLTHRNYGYTF. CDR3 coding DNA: TGTGCCAGCAGCTTAACCCACAGAAACTATGGCTACACCTTC.

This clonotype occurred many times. CDR3 sequence (DNA): TGTGCCAGCAGAACCACAGGGAGCGGGGCCAACGTCCTGACTTTC. Its protein is CASRTTGSGANVLTF. The chain combines TRBV12-3 or TRBV12-4 with TRBJ2-6; maybe TRBD1 (6 bases). Trimming removed 6 bases at V and 4 bases at J, with 13 bases between. This CDR3 spans 15 amino acids.

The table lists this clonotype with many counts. The CDR3 coding sequence is TGTGCCAGCAGTTATGGACAGGGGGCGATTGGCAATCAGCCCCAGCATTTT. Its translation: CASSYGQGAIGNQPQHF. This rearrangement joins TRBV6-1 to TRBJ1-5, with 11 bases fitting TRBD1. With 5 bases clipped from V and 2 bases from J, the junction kept 8 bases outside the gene matches. From germline, CDR1 is MNHNS and CDR2 SASEGT. The CDR3 sequence is 17 residues long.

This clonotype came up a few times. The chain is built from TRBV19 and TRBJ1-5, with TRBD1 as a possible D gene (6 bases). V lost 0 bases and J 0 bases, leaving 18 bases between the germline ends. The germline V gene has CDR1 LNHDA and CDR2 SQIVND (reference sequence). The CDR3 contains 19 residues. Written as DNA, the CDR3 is TGTGCCAGTAGTATAGATCTAGGGGGGGCGACCTATAGCAATCAGCCCCAGCATTTT. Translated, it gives CASSIDLGGATYSNQPQHF.